This TCR beta chain was observed in a study of control samples from healthy donors and cancer patients. CDR3 size: 10 residues. V was trimmed by 2 bases and J by 9 bases, leaving 5 bases between them. Germline CDR1 reads MNHEY; CDR2 reads SMNVEV (reference sequence). The protocol was immunoSEQ multiplex PCR, while the TCRdb copy is restricted to in-frame clones and leaves out a portion. The sample holds 150,000 to 200,000 clones, about 90% seen once. Specimen: blood. This chain joins TRBV27 and TRBJ2-7; the D is unclear. This sequence was found in a woman in her twenties or thirties in good health. CDR3 DNA: TGTGCCAGCAGTTTAGTGGGGCAGTACGTC. Translating it yields CASSLVGQYV.